These 29 T cell receptor beta chains were all obtained from the same sample, sequenced in a study of cytomegalovirus exposure and HLA in healthy donors. Primers for the PCR totalled 60 Vbeta and 13 Jbeta. Using immunoSEQ multiplex PCR, the repertoire was profiled, and TCRdb retains in-frame clones only, with some absent. The data show tens of thousands of clones, with 35% to 55% seen just once and less than 2% held by the top ten. Sequenced: PBMCs. The receptor source for this set is a woman between 50 and 59 years old in good health and CMV-seronegative.

This clone was counted between two and nine times. The chain couples TRBV11-2 to TRBJ2-3; TRBD1 matches 7 bases. V shed 4 bases and J 3 bases; nucleotides not matched to a gene: 7. The germline gives CDR1 SGHAT, CDR2 FQNNGV. This CDR3 has 15 amino acids. The CDR3 DNA reads TGTGCCAGCAGCTCAACCGGGACAGCAACAGATACGCAGTATTTT. Protein: CASSSTGTATDTQYF.

The chain has TRBV19 and TRBJ1-5; 12 bases line up with TRBD1. The V and J ends lost 7 bases and 6 bases, in that order; junction bases with no gene match: 10. This CDR3 is 16 amino acids long. CDR1 is LNHDA and CDR2 is SQIVND in the germline V gene (reference sequence). CDR3 region: CASTRTGTGGGQPQHF. CDR3 nucleotides: TGTGCCAGTACCAGAACCGGGACAGGGGGCGGTCAGCCCCAGCATTTT.

J is TRBJ1-5 and V is TRBV5-1; 8 nucleotides agree with TRBD1. V lost 4 bases, J lost 4 bases, and 10 bases stayed unmatched. CDR3 length: 16 residues. Germline-derived CDR1 and CDR2 are SGHRS and YFSETQ. CDR3: CASSPGLRQGNQPQHF. The DNA for the CDR3 is TGCGCCAGCAGCCCTGGGTTGCGACAGGGGAATCAGCCCCAGCATTTT.

This chain links TRBV13 with TRBJ1-1, with D hard to call. Germline V lookup: CDR1 PRHDT, CDR2 FYEKMQ (reference sequence). Trimming left V 4 bases short and J 0 bases short, with 6 bases between. The CDR3 extends over 13 amino acids. CDR3 sequence reads: CASSSNMNTEAFF. In DNA, the CDR3 is TGTGCCAGCAGCTCCAACATGAACACTGAAGCTTTCTTT.

This clone was detected a few times. The rearrangement uses TRBV6-1 and TRBJ1-1; 7 nucleotides agree with TRBD1. Germline V gene lookup returns CDR1 MNHNS and CDR2 SASEGT. The J segment lost 4 bases and the V segment lost 2 bases, leaving 4 bases of the junction unmatched. This CDR3 spans 14 amino acids. CDR3 amino acids: CASSERGLITEAFF. CDR3 bases: TGTGCCAGCAGTGAAAGGGGGCTGATCACTGAAGCTTTCTTT.

The CDR3 region is CASSPRTSGSEQFF. CDR3 coding DNA: TGTGCCAGCAGCCCCCGGACTAGCGGGAGTGAGCAGTTCTTC. The chain joins TRBV9 to TRBJ2-1; TRBD2 aligns across 13 bases. From germline, CDR1 is SGDLS and CDR2 YYNGEE. This CDR3 spans 14 amino acids. J gave up 9 bases and V 4 bases, and 4 bases lay outside the gene matches.

This clone has more than one count but fewer than ten. The rearrangement joins TRBV18 to TRBJ2-5; the match to TRBD2 covers 14 bases. J was trimmed by 0 bases and V by 2 bases; bases with no gene match: 5. The CDR3 consists of 18 residues. Germline V gene lookup returns CDR1 KGHSH and CDR2 LQKENI. CDR3 region: CASSPSGLAGEYQETQYF. The CDR3 nucleotides are TGTGCCAGCTCACCATCGGGACTAGCGGGAGAGTACCAAGAGACCCAGTACTTC. The full variable domain, its missing parts supplied by reference TRBV18 and TRBJ2-5, is NAGVMQNPRHLVRRRGQEARLRCSPMKGHSHVYWYRQLPEEGLKFMVYLQKENIIDESGMPKERFSAEFPKEGPSILRIQQVVRGDSAAYFCASSPSGLAGEYQETQYFGPGTRLLVL.

Details on this clone: The sample holds other DNA sequences that translate to the same CDR3. V usage is TRBV28 and J usage is TRBJ2-7; unclear D gene. Trimming left V 10 bases short and J 2 bases short, with 15 bases between. Germline CDR1 is MDHEN and CDR2 is SYDVKM. CDR3 size: 13 residues. CDR3 coding DNA: TGTGCCACCGCGATAGCCCCCGCCTACGAGCAGTACTTC. Residues: CATAIAPAYEQYF.

This chain uses TRBV7-9 with TRBJ2-5; 12 nucleotides match TRBD1. The length of the CDR3 is 14 residues. With 5 bases clipped from V and 5 bases from J, the junction kept 3 bases outside the gene matches. Germline lookup yields CDR1 SEHNR and CDR2 FQNEAQ (reference sequence). Here the CDR3 DNA reads TGTGCCAGCAGCCGGGACAGGGGGCAGGAGACCCAGTACTTC. It is translated as CASSRDRGQETQYF.

This chain links TRBV9 with TRBJ1-1; D is perhaps TRBD1 (5 bases). This CDR3 spans 15 amino acids. Germline V gene data show CDR1 as SGDLS and CDR2 as YYNGEE. With 4 bases removed from V and 5 bases from J, the gap between germline ends came to 18 bases. DNA of the CDR3: TGTGCCAGCAGCCCAGTCGCCACAGGCCGTACTGAAGCTTTCTTT. It specifies CASSPVATGRTEAFF.

V and J are TRBV4-2 and TRBJ2-1; possibly TRBD2 for D (6 bases). CDR3 length: 13 amino acids. The germline gives CDR1 LGHNA, CDR2 YNFKEQ. V was pared by 0 bases and J by 9 bases, with 9 bases between. The CDR3 DNA reads TGTGCCAGCAGCCAAGAGGAGGGACGTGAGCAGTTCTTC. As protein: CASSQEEGREQFF.

A few counts support this clone. The genes are TRBV28 and TRBJ2-1, with 11 bases fitting TRBD2. The ends lost 5 bases at V and 10 bases at J; junction bases unmatched: 7. CDR1 is MDHEN, CDR2 SYDVKM, per germline. The CDR3 totals 14 residues. The DNA of the CDR3 is TGTGCCAGCAGTCCCGGACTAGCGGGCGACGAGCAGTTCTTC. Amino acids: CASSPGLAGDEQFF.

This chain connects TRBV11-2 to TRBJ2-1, with D possibly being TRBD2 (6 bases). CDR1 and CDR2 (germline): SGHAT, FQNNGV. V was trimmed by 6 bases and J by 7 bases, leaving 19 bases between them. There are 15 residues in the CDR3. CDR3 nucleotides: TGTGCCAGCAGGCCCCCCTCGACTAGGACTAATGAGCAGTTCTTC. Translated, it gives CASRPPSTRTNEQFF.

This clone has a handful of counts. J is TRBJ1-4 and V is TRBV5-1; D is possibly TRBD1 (6 bases). This CDR3 is built from 14 residues. Germline V gives CDR1 SGHRS, CDR2 YFSETQ. V was cut by 8 bases and J by 2 bases, with 13 bases left in between. CDR3 bases: TGCGCCAGGATCTTTAGGGGGACTAATGAAAAACTGTTTTTT. This gives the protein CARIFRGTNEKLFF. The variable domain in full, completed from reference TRBV5-1 and TRBJ1-4, reads KAGVTQTPRYLIKTRGQQVTLSCSPISGHRSVSWYQQTPGQGLQFLFEYFSETQRNKGNFPGRFSGRQFSNSRSEMNVSTLELGDSALYLCARIFRGTNEKLFFGSGTQLSVL.

The gene calls are TRBV7-6 and TRBJ2-2, with D possibly TRBD1 on 7 matching bases. The CDR3 is 15 amino acids. V lost 4 bases and J 5 bases, leaving 14 bases between the germline ends. Germline V gene data show CDR1 as SGHVS and CDR2 as FNYEAQ. This CDR3 is CASSSWTGGTGELFF. CDR3 sequence (DNA): TGTGCCAGCAGCTCCTGGACAGGAGGGACCGGGGAGCTGTTTTTT.

CDR3 residues: CASSVPTGDPTDTQYF. CDR3 DNA sequence: TGTGCCAGCAGTGTCCCGACAGGGGACCCCACAGATACGCAGTATTTT. J is TRBJ2-3 and V is TRBV6-4; 8 bases align to TRBD1. V lost 4 bases and J lost 2; bases outside the gene matches: 8. Germline V gene sequence: CDR1 MRHNA, CDR2 SNTAGT. CDR3 length: 16 amino acids.

In this sample, this clone turned up a few times. The chain carries TRBV29-1 and TRBJ1-4; no clear D gene. Germline CDR1 SQVTM, CDR2 ANQGSEA. The CDR3 consists of 14 residues. The V end lost 3 bases, the J end lost 4 bases, and 12 bases lay between the germline ends. The CDR3 reads CSVDSGAGNEKLFF. CDR3 in DNA: TGCAGCGTTGATTCGGGAGCGGGTAATGAAAAACTGTTTTTT.

The chain has TRBV2 and TRBJ1-1, with D perhaps matching TRBD1 (5 bases). Germline-derived CDR1 and CDR2 are SNHLY and FYNNEI. The CDR3 is 13 residues long. V lost 8 bases and J lost 2, with 12 bases in between. This CDR3 is CASLQDINTEAFF. The CDR3, as DNA: TGTGCCAGCCTTCAGGACATAAACACTGAAGCTTTCTTT.

The rearrangement uses TRBV5-4 and TRBJ2-3; D gene uncertain. The CDR3 is 15 amino acids. Germline CDR1 SGHNT, CDR2 YYREEE (reference sequence). V lost 1 base, J lost 6 bases, and 15 bases lay in between. The CDR3 loop reads CASSLQGAPMDTQYF. The CDR3 coding sequence is TGTGCCAGCAGCTTGCAAGGAGCTCCTATGGATACGCAGTATTTT.

This clone was seen a few times. The chain uses TRBV10-3 and TRBJ2-7, with a possible D match to TRBD1 (5 bases). The germline gives CDR1 ENHRY, CDR2 SYGVKD. This CDR3 has 14 amino acids. V was cut by 2 bases and J by 1 base, with 9 bases left in between. CDR3 sequence reads: CAISEPPGSYEQYF. CDR3 nucleotide sequence: TGTGCCATCAGTGAGCCCCCAGGGTCCTACGAGCAGTACTTC.

The V and J genes are TRBV28 and TRBJ2-7; 7 nucleotides line up with TRBD1. CDR1 is MDHEN, CDR2 SYDVKM, per germline. J was trimmed by 4 bases and V by 4 bases; bases with no gene match: 13. This CDR3 spans 16 amino acids. The CDR3 reads CASSSTRQGLRYEQYF. The CDR3 nucleotides read TGTGCCAGCAGTTCCACACGACAGGGTTTAAGGTACGAGCAGTACTTC. The full variable domain, completed using reference TRBV28 and TRBJ2-7, is DVKVTQSSRYLVKRTGEKVFLECVQDMDHENMFWYRQDPGLGLRLIYFSYDVKMKEKGDIPEGYSVSREKKERFSLILESASTNQTSMYLCASSSTRQGLRYEQYFGPGTRLTVT.

This sequence joins TRBV5-4 and TRBJ2-7; 14 bases map to TRBD2. The CDR3 is 16 residues long. Trimming at V came to 4 bases and at J to 5 bases, leaving 8 bases not matched to a gene. Germline CDR1 reads SGHNT; CDR2 reads YYREEE (reference sequence). The CDR3 DNA reads TGTGCCAGCAGCACTGGGACTAGCGGGGGCCTCCACGAGCAGTACTTC. It specifies CASSTGTSGGLHEQYF.

J is TRBJ2-3 and V is TRBV7-8; D is possibly TRBD2 (7 bases). This CDR3 has 17 amino acids. Germline V CDR1 and CDR2: SGHVS, FQNEAQ. Deletions cut 3 bases from V and 1 base from J, with 17 bases between. The CDR3 sequence: CASSLPRGARGTDTQYF. CDR3 bases: TGTGCCAGCAGCTTGCCCCGGGGGGCCCGGGGCACAGATACGCAGTATTTT.

The chain joins TRBV13 to TRBJ2-1; 8 bases align to TRBD2. CDR3 length: 21 residues. Unmatched junction bases numbered 17, after V lost 0 bases and J lost 1 base. Germline V CDR1 and CDR2: PRHDT, FYEKMQ (reference sequence). This CDR3 reads CASSLGRHWGSGTSSYNEQFF. In DNA form, the CDR3 reads TGTGCCAGCAGCTTAGGCCGTCATTGGGGTAGCGGGACCTCGTCCTACAATGAGCAGTTCTTC.

This clone was found a few times. The genes are TRBV6-6 and TRBJ1-4; D may be TRBD1 (6 bases). The CDR3 sequence is 14 residues long. The germline V gene encodes CDR1 MNHNY and CDR2 SVGAGI (reference sequence). V lost 0 bases and J 5 bases, leaving 7 bases between the germline ends. Here the CDR3 reads CASSYSRGNEKLFF. CDR3 DNA sequence: TGTGCCAGCAGTTACTCGAGGGGGAATGAAAAACTGTTTTTT.

The chain employs TRBV12-5 and TRBJ1-4; a possible D gene is TRBD1 (5 bases). Germline CDR1 reads LGHNT; CDR2 reads FRNRAP. The CDR3 runs 16 residues. V was shortened by 5 bases and J by 6 bases, with 19 bases between the two germline ends. CDR3 loop: CASGPPAGPRDEKLFF. CDR3 DNA: TGTGCTAGTGGTCCACCTGCAGGGCCCCGGGATGAAAAACTGTTTTTT.

This sequence joins TRBV7-9 and TRBJ2-2, with 7 bases aligning to TRBD1. There are 13 residues in the CDR3. The V gene's germline CDR1 is SEHNR and CDR2 FQNEAQ (reference sequence). V lost 8 bases to trimming and J lost 7 bases; unmatched junction nucleotides: 7. The CDR3 reads CASGTARGGELFF. CDR3 bases: TGTGCCAGCGGGACAGCAAGGGGCGGGGAGCTGTTTTTT.

This clone has a handful of counts. This CDR3 is CASSEPLAGGTGELFF. The CDR3 region has the DNA TGTGCCAGCAGTGAACCACTAGCGGGGGGTACCGGGGAGCTGTTTTTT. V and J are TRBV6-1 and TRBJ2-2, with 12 positions matching TRBD2. This CDR3 contains 16 residues. Trimming took 2 bases from V and 5 from J; bases not matched to a gene: 3. Germline V gene data show CDR1 as MNHNS and CDR2 as SASEGT.

This clone was found a few times. CDR3 in amino acids: CASSLGQGDKRADTQYF. In DNA, the CDR3 is TGTGCCAGCAGCTTAGGACAGGGCGACAAAAGGGCAGATACGCAGTATTTT. The J gene is TRBJ2-3, the V gene TRBV7-6; 7 nucleotides match TRBD1. J lost 4 bases, V lost 1 base, and 11 bases had no gene match. The CDR3 sequence is 17 residues long. Germline assignment: CDR1 SGHVS and CDR2 FNYEAQ.